Listed below are T cell receptor beta chains from one sample, sequenced in a study of blood T cell repertoires in COVID-19. TCRdb's table, derived via immunoSEQ multiplex PCR, lists solely in-frame clones and lacks some. The sample records approximately 170,000 clones, roughly 91% being singletons. The sequencing sample was made of peripheral blood. The receptor set was obtained from a man aged 45 to 65 who had recovered from COVID-19. The CDR3 runs from the conserved cysteine through the conserved F or W.

TRBV9	TRBJ2-2	CASSVGGDSTGELFF
TRBV9	TRBJ1-5	CASSPGGVTGQPQHF
TRBV6-1	TRBJ1-3	CASSEGRLSSGNTIYF
TRBV7-2	TRBJ2-5	CASRTTGGSSETQYF
TRBV18	TRBJ1-1	CASSPPGQRITEAFF
TRBV19	TRBJ2-2	CASSIRLLVAGENTGELFF
TRBV19	TRBJ2-7	CASSPTGGDEQYF
TRBV6-5	TRBJ1-5	CASSADRGSHQPQHF
TRBV6-5	TRBJ1-2	CASSYSTANYGYTF
TRBV7-3	TRBJ2-1	CASSPIRRDSGRAYNEQFF
TRBV11-3	TRBJ2-1	CASSYQTGTYNEQFF
TRBV28	TRBJ2-7	CASILAGDKTREQYF
TRBV29-1	TRBJ2-5	CSVEGDRGKTQYF
TRBV15	TRBJ2-4	CATKQGSKENIQYF
TRBV14	TRBJ2-1	CASSHRQLTNEQFF
TRBV30	TRBJ2-4	CAWSRGGGNIQYF
TRBV7-3	TRBJ2-3	CASSLSVLDTQYF
TRBV7-9	TRBJ2-2	CASTGLQDTGELFF
TRBV7-2	TRBJ2-3	CASRAGDRGTQYF
TRBV7-9	TRBJ2-1	CASFQGRDSNEQFF
TRBV29-1	TRBJ2-5	CSVEGRGKTQYF
TRBV6-6	TRBJ2-1	CASSPLGLAGVNEQFF
TRBV3-1/TRBV3-2	TRBJ1-2	CASSQENGYGYTF
TRBV27	TRBJ2-1	CASRRLAGGPSNEQFF